These 21 T cell receptor beta chains were all obtained from the same sample, sequenced in a study of CXCR3-negative and CXCR3-positive naive CD8 T cells. cDNA libraries for TRB were generated by 5' RACE incorporating UMI labels. TCRdb reprocessed the 5' RACE reads and keeps a single row for each CDR3 protein, giving no DNA. Recorded for this sample: roughly 48,000 distinct CDR3 sequences. The material sequenced was memory CD8+ T cells from blood. The receptors here all came from a human donor in good health. Some clones in this sample may be carry-over from other donors' samples.

The chain links TRBV28 to TRBJ1-6; no DNA is available, so the TRBD1 call from TCRdb remains unchecked. The CDR3 consists of 14 residues. Germline-derived CDR1 and CDR2 are MDHEN and SYDVKM. The CDR3 loop reads CASSRTGRDSPLHF. Together with reference TRBV28 and TRBJ1-6, the CDR3 gives the full variable domain: DVKVTQSSRYLVKRTGEKVFLECVQDMDHENMFWYRQDPGLGLRLIYFSYDVKMKEKGDIPEGYSVSREKKERFSLILESASTNQTSMYLCASSRTGRDSPLHFGNGTRLTVT.

This chain uses TRBV27 with TRBJ1-2; TCRdb proposes TRBD1, but this gene call is untestable without DNA. The CDR3 is 13 amino acids. Germline V CDR1 and CDR2: MNHEY, SMNVEV (reference sequence). This CDR3 reads CASSLGGINGYTF.

This chain links TRBV20-1 with TRBJ2-3; TCRdb reports TRBD2, a call that lacks DNA to check it against. The CDR3 has 15 residues. The germline V gene has CDR1 DFQATT and CDR2 SNEGSKA (reference sequence). The CDR3 reads CSSSGREWDTDTQYF.

This clonotype is identified as medium-sized from frequency. The V call is TRBV6-4, the J call TRBJ2-3; no DNA is available, so the TRBD1 call from TCRdb remains unchecked. Germline CDR1 and CDR2: MRHNA and SNTAGT. This CDR3 spans 14 amino acids. CDR3 amino acids: CASSETGVTDTQYF.

The rearrangement joins TRBV5-1 to TRBJ2-7; TCRdb's D gene call, TRBD1, goes unchecked for lack of DNA. This CDR3 has 14 residues. Germline V CDR1 and CDR2: SGHRS, YFSETQ. The CDR3 reads CASSFRWGQYEQYF.

The rearrangement joins TRBV5-1 to TRBJ2-7; TCRdb outputs TRBD2, but without DNA this stays unchecked. This CDR3 is built from 18 residues. CDR1 and CDR2 from the germline V gene are SGHRS and YFSETQ. Here the CDR3 reads CASSLRSSGRAVRDEQYF.

J is TRBJ1-2 and V is TRBV14. Germline V gene sequence: CDR1 SGHDN, CDR2 FVKESK. The CDR3 sequence is 15 residues long. The CDR3: CASSQGMAGYYGYTF.

The chain recombines TRBV9 with TRBJ1-1; with no DNA, the TCRdb D assignment of TRBD1 cannot be verified. Germline CDR1 is SGDLS and CDR2 is YYNGEE. This CDR3 region has 15 residues. The CDR3 is CASSEWTGQGTEAFF. The variable domain in full, completed from reference TRBV9 and TRBJ1-1, reads DSGVTQTPKHLITATGQRVTLRCSPRSGDLSVYWYQQSLDQGLQFLIQYYNGEERAKGNILERFSAQQFPDLHSELNLSSLELGDSALYFCASSEWTGQGTEAFFGQGTRLTVV.

J is TRBJ2-1 and V is TRBV12-3 or TRBV12-4. The CDR3 is made up of 15 amino acids. The CDR3 reads CASSFGVAPYNEQFF.

The V gene is TRBV29-1, the J gene TRBJ2-1. CDR3 size: 13 residues. CDR1 and CDR2 (germline): SQVTM, ANQGSEA. The CDR3 sequence is CSVGGSTRNEQFF.

The chain is built from TRBV6-5 and TRBJ1-2; there is no DNA to check the TCRdb D call of TRBD1. The CDR3 has 15 residues. Germline lookup yields CDR1 MNHEY and CDR2 SVGAGI. CDR3 sequence reads: CASSYSILDKNGYTF.

The J gene is TRBJ2-3, the V gene TRBV29-1. The CDR3 is made up of 11 amino acids. Germline lookup yields CDR1 SQVTM and CDR2 ANQGSEA. The CDR3 is CSVEYPDTQYF.

The chain has TRBV21-1 and TRBJ1-1; the D gene TCRdb calls, TRBD1, cannot be checked with no DNA. TRBV21-1 is classified as a pseudogene. The CDR3 consists of 15 residues. The CDR3 loop reads CASSKRTGARTEAFF.

The CDR3 loop reads CASSQDVSGSGANVLTF. The chain joins TRBV4-3 to TRBJ2-6. The CDR3 contains 17 residues. From germline, CDR1 is LGHNA and CDR2 YSLEER.

This sequence joins TRBV28 and TRBJ2-7; TCRdb lists TRBD1, though no DNA is available to test this call. This CDR3 spans 15 amino acids. CDR1 and CDR2 (germline): MDHEN, SYDVKM. Here the CDR3 reads CASSLIPGDVYEQYF.

The chain has TRBV28 and TRBJ2-3. The CDR3 is 13 residues long. Germline-derived CDR1 and CDR2 are MDHEN and SYDVKM. CDR3 region: CASSSRLTDTQYF.

The J gene is TRBJ2-1, the V gene TRBV5-5. The CDR3 length is 13 residues. CDR1 and CDR2 from the germline V gene are SGHKS and YYEKEE (reference sequence). CDR3 protein: CASSLLSASEQFF.

This sequence joins TRBV3-1 and TRBJ1-1. The CDR3 runs to 14 residues. Germline CDR1 LGHDT, CDR2 YNNKEL (reference sequence). CDR3 residues: CASSSWTENTEAFF.

The chain joins TRBV7-9 to TRBJ2-7; TCRdb returns TRBD2, unconfirmable since there is no DNA. The CDR3 has 17 residues. In germline, CDR1 is SEHNR, CDR2 FQNEAQ (reference sequence). The CDR3 here is CASSSTSGRAEHYEQYF. The whole variable domain, remainder taken from reference TRBV7-9 and TRBJ2-7, is DTGVSQNPRHKITKRGQNVTFRCDPISEHNRLYWYRQTLGQGPEFLTYFQNEAQLEKSRLLSDRFSAERPKGSFSTLEIQRTEQGDSAMYLCASSSTSGRAEHYEQYFGPGTRLTVT.

The rearrangement links TRBV12-3 or TRBV12-4 to TRBJ2-1. This CDR3 contains 15 residues. The CDR3 region is CASSFLSSSYNEQFF.

V and J are TRBV5-1 and TRBJ2-2. CDR1 is SGHRS, CDR2 YFSETQ, per germline. This CDR3 has 15 residues. CDR3 loop: CASSLTAFNTGELFF.